Described below is a single T cell receptor (beta chain) sequence and its context. This sample also contains other DNA sequences that code for the same CDR3. This record belongs to a study of blood T cell repertoires in COVID-19. Study-wide context: COVID-19 samples, acute and convalescent, were from the United States, Italy and Spain.

Clones were read by immunoSEQ multiplex PCR, and TCRdb kept only the in-frame ones, dropping some. The sample has some 220,000 clones; approximately 86% are singletons. This CDR3 has 15 residues. Trimming removed 0 bases from V and 4 bases from J; junction bases left unmatched: 1. Germline assignment: CDR1 SGHVS and CDR2 FQNEAQ. V gene TRBV7-8 combines with J gene TRBJ2-7; 12 positions match TRBD2. The sequence was obtained from a woman aged 60-70 years with active or convalescent COVID-19. Sequencing used peripheral blood. CDR3 nucleotides: TGTGCCAGCAGCTTAGCTCTAGCGGGAGGGTACGAGCAGTACTTC. Protein product: CASSLALAGGYEQYF.